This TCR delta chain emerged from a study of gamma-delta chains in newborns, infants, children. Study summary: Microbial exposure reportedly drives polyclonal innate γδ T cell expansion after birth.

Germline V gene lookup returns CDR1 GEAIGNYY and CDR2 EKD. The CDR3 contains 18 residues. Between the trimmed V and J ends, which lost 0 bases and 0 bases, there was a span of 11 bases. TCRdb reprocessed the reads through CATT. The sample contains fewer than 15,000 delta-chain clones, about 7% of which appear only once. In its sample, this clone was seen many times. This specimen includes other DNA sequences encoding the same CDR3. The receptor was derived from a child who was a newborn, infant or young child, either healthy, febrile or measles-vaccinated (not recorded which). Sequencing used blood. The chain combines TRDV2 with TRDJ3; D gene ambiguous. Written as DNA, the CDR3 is TGTGCCTGTGACACCGCGGGTTACAGCTCCTGGGACACCCGACAGATGTTTTTC. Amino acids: CACDTAGYSSWDTRQMFF.